This TCR beta chain was sequenced in a study of a mutant IDH1 vaccine in newly diagnosed glioma. Time point: week 11, during vaccination. Vaccination comprised doses that each held 300 ug of mutant IDH1 20-mer peptide, plus topical imiquimod. Clones were read by immunoSEQ multiplex PCR, and TCRdb kept only the in-frame ones, dropping some. The table records about 64,000 clones, around 85% of them present only once. General study results and limits: Variations in leading peripheral T cell clonotypes appeared to have no connection with pseudoprogression.

Concerning this clone: Its target is unknown.

Germline V gene lookup returns CDR1 DFQATT and CDR2 SNEGSKA (reference sequence). V was pared by 3 bases and J by 8 bases, with 10 bases between. The CDR3 sequence is 11 residues long. The source material was PBMCs, sampled from a glioma patient whose treatment included an IDH1 peptide vaccine. The chain is built from TRBV20-1 and TRBJ1-2, with D perhaps TRBD1 (5 bases). The TCR comes from a woman aged 50 to 60 with glioma. The CDR3 reads CSASQGRGYTF. For the CDR3, the DNA is TGCAGTGCTAGCCAGGGCCGGGGCTACACCTTC.